This entry is about one T cell receptor (beta chain). Its antigen is not identified. This record belongs to a study of Tregs in tolerant kidney transplant recipients. Assay used: immunoSEQ multiplex PCR; TCRdb lists only in-frame clones, some missing. The repertoire has 200,000 to 300,000 clones, more than 65% of them found once; the top ten carry over 0.5%. Unstimulated Tregs (CD4+CD25+CD127-) and CD4+CD25- non-Tregs were sorted from PBMCs. Unmatched junction bases numbered 5, after V lost 2 bases and J lost 3 bases. Germline V gene lookup returns CDR1 SGHRS and CDR2 YFSETQ. The CDR3 extends over 16 amino acids. Findings and caveats of the study: Findings come from small patient numbers and require larger validation. Activated donor B cell expansion appeared to reveal the most relevant donor-specific TCRbeta repertoire. Biological reproducibility was not directly addressed in this study.

This TCR came from a human donor in good health. The sequencing input was CD4+ T cells from blood. The V call is TRBV5-1, the J call TRBJ2-2; TRBD1 matches 9 bases. CDR3 nucleotides: TGCGCCAGCAGCTTAACAGGGGGCGGAGACACCGGGGAGCTGTTTTTT. Encoded protein: CASSLTGGGDTGELFF. The full variable domain, in which reference TRBV5-1 and TRBJ2-2 provide the parts outside the CDR3, is KAGVTQTPRYLIKTRGQQVTLSCSPISGHRSVSWYQQTPGQGLQFLFEYFSETQRNKGNFPGRFSGRQFSNSRSEMNVSTLELGDSALYLCASSLTGGGDTGELFFGEGSRLTVL.